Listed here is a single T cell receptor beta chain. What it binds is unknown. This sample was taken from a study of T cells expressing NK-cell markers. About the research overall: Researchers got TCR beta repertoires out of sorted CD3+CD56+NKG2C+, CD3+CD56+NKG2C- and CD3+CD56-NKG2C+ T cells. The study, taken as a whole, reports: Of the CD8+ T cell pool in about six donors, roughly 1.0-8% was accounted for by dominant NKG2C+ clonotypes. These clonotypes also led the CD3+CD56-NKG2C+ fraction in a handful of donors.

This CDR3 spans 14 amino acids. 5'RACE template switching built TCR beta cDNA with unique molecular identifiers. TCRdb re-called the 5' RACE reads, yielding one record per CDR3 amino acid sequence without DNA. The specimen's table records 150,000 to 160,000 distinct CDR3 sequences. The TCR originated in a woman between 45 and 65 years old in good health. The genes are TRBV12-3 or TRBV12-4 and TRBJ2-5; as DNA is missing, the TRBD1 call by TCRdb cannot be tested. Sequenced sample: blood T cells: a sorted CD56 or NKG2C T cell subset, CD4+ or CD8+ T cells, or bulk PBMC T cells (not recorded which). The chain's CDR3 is CASSPTGVQETQYF.